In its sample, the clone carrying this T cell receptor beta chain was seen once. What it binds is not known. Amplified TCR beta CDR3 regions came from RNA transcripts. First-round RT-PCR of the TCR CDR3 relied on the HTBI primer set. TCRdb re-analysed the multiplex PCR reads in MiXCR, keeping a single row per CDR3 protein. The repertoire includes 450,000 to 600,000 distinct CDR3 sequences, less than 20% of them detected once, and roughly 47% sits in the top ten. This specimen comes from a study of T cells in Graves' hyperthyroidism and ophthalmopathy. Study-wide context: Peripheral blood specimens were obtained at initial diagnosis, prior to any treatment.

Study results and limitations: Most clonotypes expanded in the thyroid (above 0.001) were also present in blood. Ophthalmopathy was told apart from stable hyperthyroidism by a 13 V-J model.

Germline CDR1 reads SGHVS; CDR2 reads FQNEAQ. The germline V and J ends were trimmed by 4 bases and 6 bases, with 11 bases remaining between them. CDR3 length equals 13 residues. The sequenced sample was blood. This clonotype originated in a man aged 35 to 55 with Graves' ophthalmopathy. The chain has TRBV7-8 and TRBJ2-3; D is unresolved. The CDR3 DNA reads TGTGCCAGCAGCTCCGGGTGGCGGGATACGCAGTATTTT. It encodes CASSSGWRDTQYF.